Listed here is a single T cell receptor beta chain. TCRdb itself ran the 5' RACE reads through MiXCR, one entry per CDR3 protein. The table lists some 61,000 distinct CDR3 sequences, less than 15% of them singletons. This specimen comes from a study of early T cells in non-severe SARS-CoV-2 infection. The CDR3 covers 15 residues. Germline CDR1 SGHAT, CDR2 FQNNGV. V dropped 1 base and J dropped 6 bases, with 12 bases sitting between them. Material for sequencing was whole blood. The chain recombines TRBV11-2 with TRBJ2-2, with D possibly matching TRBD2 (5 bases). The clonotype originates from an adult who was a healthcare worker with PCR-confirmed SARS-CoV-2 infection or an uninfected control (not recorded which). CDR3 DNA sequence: TGTGCCAGCAGCTTAGTCCGGCGGGTCGCCGGGGAGCTGTTTTTT. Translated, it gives CASSLVRRVAGELFF.